This T cell receptor (beta chain) was sequenced in a study of OX40 agonist ivuxolimab in advanced cancers. Findings and caveats of the study: Fewer expanded clones were found on average in CD4+ than in CD8+ T cells.

Assay used: immunoSEQ multiplex PCR; TCRdb lists only in-frame clones, some missing. The profile shows approximately 99,000 clones, around 95% of them singletons. Germline CDR1 and CDR2: KGHSY and FQNENV. The junction had 10 bases not matched to a gene; V was cut back by 8 bases and J by 3 bases. The CDR3 totals 14 residues. This clone was detected only once. The antigen remains unidentified. The chain uses TRBV16 and TRBJ2-7; 7 nucleotides agree with TRBD1. The material sequenced was CD4+ or CD8+ T cells sorted from blood, taken in a trial of the OX40 agonist ivuxolimab. The clonotype originates from an adult with an advanced solid tumor such as melanoma, head and neck, liver or kidney cancer. The CDR3 bases are TGTGCCAGCGGAAAACGACAGGGCGTCTACGAGCAGTACTTC. Translated: CASGKRQGVYEQYF.